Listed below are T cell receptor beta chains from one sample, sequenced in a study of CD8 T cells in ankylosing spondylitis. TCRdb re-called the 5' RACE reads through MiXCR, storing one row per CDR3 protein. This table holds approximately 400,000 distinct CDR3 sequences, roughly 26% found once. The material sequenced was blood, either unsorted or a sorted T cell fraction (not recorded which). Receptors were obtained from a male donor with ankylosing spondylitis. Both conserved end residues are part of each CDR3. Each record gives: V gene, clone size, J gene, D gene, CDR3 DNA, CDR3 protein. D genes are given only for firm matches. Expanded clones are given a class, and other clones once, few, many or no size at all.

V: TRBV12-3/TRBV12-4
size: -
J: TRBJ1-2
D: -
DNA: TGTGCCAGCACCCCCCTGGGGGGGCGAGAGGGCTACACCTTC
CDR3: CASTPLGGREGYTF

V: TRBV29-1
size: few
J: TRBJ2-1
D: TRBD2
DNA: TGCAGCTTCTATTTAGCGGGAGGGGGGGAGCAGTTCTTC
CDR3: CSFYLAGGGEQFF

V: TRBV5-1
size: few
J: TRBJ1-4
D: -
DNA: TGCGCCAGCAGCTTGGAGGGCAGGTCCACAACTAATGAAAAACTGTTTTTT
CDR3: CASSLEGRSTTNEKLFF

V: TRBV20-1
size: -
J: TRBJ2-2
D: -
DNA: TGCAGTGCTCGCCCGGGACAAATCACCGGGGAGCTGTTTTTT
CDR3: CSARPGQITGELFF

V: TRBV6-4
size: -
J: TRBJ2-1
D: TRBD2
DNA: TGTGCCAGCAGTAACGAGCCGGGACTACAGCAGTTCTTC
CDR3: CASSNEPGLQQFF

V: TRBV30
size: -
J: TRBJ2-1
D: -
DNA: TGTGCCTGGAGTATAGGGTGGGGGGCGCTTAATGAGCAGTTCTTC
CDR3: CAWSIGWGALNEQFF

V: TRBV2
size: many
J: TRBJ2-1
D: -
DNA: TGTGCCAGCAGTGATGGGGCAGGGAGGAATGAGCAGTTCTTC
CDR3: CASSDGAGRNEQFF

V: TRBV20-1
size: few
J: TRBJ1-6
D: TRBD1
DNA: TGCAGTGCGCCGGACAGGGGGCGAAATTCACCCCTCCACTTT
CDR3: CSAPDRGRNSPLHF

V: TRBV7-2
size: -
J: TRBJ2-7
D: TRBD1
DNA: TGTGCCAGCAGTGTCAAGTCCGGGACAGCCATCTACGAGCAGTACTTC
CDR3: CASSVKSGTAIYEQYF

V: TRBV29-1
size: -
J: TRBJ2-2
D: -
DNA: TGCAGCGTTGTTATCAACGCGAACACCGGGGAGCTGTTTTTT
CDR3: CSVVINANTGELFF

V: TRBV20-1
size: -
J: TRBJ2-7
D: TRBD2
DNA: TGCAGCGCAACGGGAGGGGTCCATTACGAGCAGTACTTC
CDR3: CSATGGVHYEQYF

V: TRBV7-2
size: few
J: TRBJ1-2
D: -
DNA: TGTGCCAGCAGCTTTAGAGGGGATAACTATGGCTACACCTTC
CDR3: CASSFRGDNYGYTF

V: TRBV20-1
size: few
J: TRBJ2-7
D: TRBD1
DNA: TGCAGTGCTAGAGTACTGACAGGGTCTCTGGAAGAGCAGTACTTC
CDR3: CSARVLTGSLEEQYF

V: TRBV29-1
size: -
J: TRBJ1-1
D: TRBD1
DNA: TGCAGCGTTTATCAACAGGGGGACACTGAAGCTTTCTTT
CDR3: CSVYQQGDTEAFF

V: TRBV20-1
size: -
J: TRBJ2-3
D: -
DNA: TGCAGTGCTAGAGATCATAGGGGCCCCGCGGATACGCAGTATTTT
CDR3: CSARDHRGPADTQYF

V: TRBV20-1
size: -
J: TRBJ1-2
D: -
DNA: TGCAGTGCTATCCCCCGGAGGGGCAACTATGGCTACACCTTC
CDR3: CSAIPRRGNYGYTF

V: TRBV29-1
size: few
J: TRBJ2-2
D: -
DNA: TGCAGCGTTGAAGCCCGGACCCGCTCCTTGAATAGCACCGGGGAGCTGTTTTTT
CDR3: CSVEARTRSLNSTGELFF

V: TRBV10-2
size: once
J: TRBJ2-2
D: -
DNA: TGCGCCAGCAGTGAGTCGTCGGGGTCCGGGGAGCTGTTTTTT
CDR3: CASSESSGSGELFF

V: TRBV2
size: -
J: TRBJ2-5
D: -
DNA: TGTGCCAGCAGGGACCCCCAAGAGACCCAGTACTTC
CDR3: CASRDPQETQYF

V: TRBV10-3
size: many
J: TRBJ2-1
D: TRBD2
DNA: TGTGCCACCAAGGAACTGGCGGGGGACAATGAGCAGTTCTTC
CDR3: CATKELAGDNEQFF

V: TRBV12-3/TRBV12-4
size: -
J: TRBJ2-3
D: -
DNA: TGTGCCAGCGCACCCTTGGCGGTCGGCACAGATACGCAGTATTTT
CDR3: CASAPLAVGTDTQYF

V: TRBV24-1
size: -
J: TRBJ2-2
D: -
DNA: TGTGCCACCAGTGATTTGATGGCCGGGGAGCTGTTTTTT
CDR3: CATSDLMAGELFF

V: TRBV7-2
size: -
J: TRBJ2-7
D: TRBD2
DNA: TGTGCCAGCAGCTTAACGGTAGCGGGAGATGTTTACGAGCAGTACTTC
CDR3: CASSLTVAGDVYEQYF

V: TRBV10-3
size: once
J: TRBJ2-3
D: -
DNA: TGTGCCATCAGTGTGGGACAACTGACTAGCACAGATACGCAGTATTTT
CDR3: CAISVGQLTSTDTQYF

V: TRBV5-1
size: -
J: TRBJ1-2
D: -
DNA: TGCGCCAGCAGCCCGGGTCCTGACACCCACTATGGCTACACCTTC
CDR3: CASSPGPDTHYGYTF

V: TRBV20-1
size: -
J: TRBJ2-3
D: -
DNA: TGCAGTGCCCCTAAAACAGATACGCAGTATTTT
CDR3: CSAPKTDTQYF

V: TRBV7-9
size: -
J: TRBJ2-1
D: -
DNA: TGTGCCAGCAGCTTAAGGGTCCAGTCGGGCGGCTACAATGAGCAGTTCTTC
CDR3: CASSLRVQSGGYNEQFF

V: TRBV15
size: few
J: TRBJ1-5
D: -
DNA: TGTGCCACCAGCCCGCGACCTCTGGGGGGCCAGCCCCAGCATTTT
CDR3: CATSPRPLGGQPQHF

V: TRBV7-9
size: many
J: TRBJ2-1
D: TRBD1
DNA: TGTGCCAGCAGCCGGGCGCGACAGGGGAAAGATGAGCAGTTCTTC
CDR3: CASSRARQGKDEQFF

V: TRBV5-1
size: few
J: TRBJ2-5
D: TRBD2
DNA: TGCGCCAGCAGCTCCGGGGGGGACCTACCCTTAACCCAGTACTTC
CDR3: CASSSGGDLPLTQYF

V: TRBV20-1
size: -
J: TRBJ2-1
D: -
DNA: TGCAGTGCTCCGAGAACGGATGTGAGCTCCTACAATGAGCAGTTCTTC
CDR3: CSAPRTDVSSYNEQFF

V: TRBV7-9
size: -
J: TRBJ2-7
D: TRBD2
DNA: TGTGCCAGCAGCCCATCGACTAGCGGGAGGGATGTGTTGCAGTACTTC
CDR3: CASSPSTSGRDVLQYF

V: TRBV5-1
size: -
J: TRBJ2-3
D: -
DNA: TGCGCCAGCAGCTTGGTGGTTGGCGGTTCAGGAGATACGCAGTATTTT
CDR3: CASSLVVGGSGDTQYF

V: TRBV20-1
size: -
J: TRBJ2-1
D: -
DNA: TGCAGTGCCAAAAGACTCCTAGCCCTCAATGAGCAGTTCTTC
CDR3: CSAKRLLALNEQFF

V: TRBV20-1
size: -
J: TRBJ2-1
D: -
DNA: TGCAGTGCTAGAGGACTGGCGGAGCAGTTCTTC
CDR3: CSARGLAEQFF

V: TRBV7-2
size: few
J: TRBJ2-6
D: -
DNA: TGTGCCAGCAGCTTAGCCATCTCTGGGGCCAACGTCCTGACTTTC
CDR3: CASSLAISGANVLTF

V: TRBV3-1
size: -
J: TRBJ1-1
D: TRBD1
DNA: TGTGCCAGCAGCCTTCAGACAGGGGCAGCTTTCTTT
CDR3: CASSLQTGAAFF

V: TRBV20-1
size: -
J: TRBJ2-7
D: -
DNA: TGCAGTGCTAGCCCGAAAACCTACGAGCAGTACTTC
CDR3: CSASPKTYEQYF

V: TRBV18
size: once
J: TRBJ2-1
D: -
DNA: TGTGCCAGCTCATCCCGGGACAAGATCTACAATGAGCAGTTCTTC
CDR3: CASSSRDKIYNEQFF

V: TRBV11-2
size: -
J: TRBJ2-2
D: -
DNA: TGTGCCAGCAGCCCAAGCGCGAGGGAGCTGTTTTTT
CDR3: CASSPSARELFF

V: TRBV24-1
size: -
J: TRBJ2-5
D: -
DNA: TGTGCCACCAGTGATCCGAGGACCGAGGGAACCCAGTACTTC
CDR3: CATSDPRTEGTQYF

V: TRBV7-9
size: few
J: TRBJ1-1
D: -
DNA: TGTGCCAGCAGCCCGCCCGAGGGGAGGGGCACTGAAGCTTTCTTT
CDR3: CASSPPEGRGTEAFF

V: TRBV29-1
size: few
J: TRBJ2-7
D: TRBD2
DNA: TGCAGCGTCAGCGGGAAAGGGAACGAGCAGTACTTC
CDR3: CSVSGKGNEQYF

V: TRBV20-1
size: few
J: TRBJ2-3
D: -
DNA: TGCAGTGCTAGATTGTTCAACACAGATACGCAGTATTTT
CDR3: CSARLFNTDTQYF

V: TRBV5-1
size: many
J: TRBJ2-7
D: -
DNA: TGTGCCAGCAGCTTGGGCGGCTACGAGCAGTACTTC
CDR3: CASSLGGYEQYF

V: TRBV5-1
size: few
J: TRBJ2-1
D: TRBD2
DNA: TGCGCCAGCAGTTTTACCGGGACTAGATACAATGAGCAGTTCTTC
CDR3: CASSFTGTRYNEQFF

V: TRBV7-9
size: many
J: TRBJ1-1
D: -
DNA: TGTGCCAGCAGCCCGGACGGGAACACTGAAGCTTTCTTT
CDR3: CASSPDGNTEAFF

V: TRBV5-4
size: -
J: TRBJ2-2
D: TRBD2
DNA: TGTGCCAGCAGCTCCGGCGCTAGCGGACCGAACACCGGGGAGCTGTTTTTT
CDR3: CASSSGASGPNTGELFF

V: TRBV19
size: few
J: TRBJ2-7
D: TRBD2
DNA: TGTGCCAGTAGTATGACGGGACTAGCGGGAAACGAGCAGTACTTC
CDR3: CASSMTGLAGNEQYF

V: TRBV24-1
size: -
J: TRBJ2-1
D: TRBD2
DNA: TGTGCCACCAGTGATCCCGGACTAGCGGGAGGACTTTCCTACAATGAGCAGTTCTTC
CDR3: CATSDPGLAGGLSYNEQFF

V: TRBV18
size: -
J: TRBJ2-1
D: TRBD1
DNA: TGTGCCAGCTCGGAGGGACAGGGGAACATCGATGAGCAGTTCTTC
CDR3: CASSEGQGNIDEQFF

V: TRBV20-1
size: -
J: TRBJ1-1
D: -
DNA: TGCAGTGCTAGAGAGGTGGTTGCTTTCTTT
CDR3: CSAREVVAFF

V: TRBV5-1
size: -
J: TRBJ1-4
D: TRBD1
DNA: TGCGCCAGCAGCCCCAGACAGGGGGCATCTAATGAAAAACTGTTTTTT
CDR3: CASSPRQGASNEKLFF

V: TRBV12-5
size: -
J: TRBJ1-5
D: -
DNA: TGTGCTAGTGGTGCCTTGGGACAAGCTTATAGCAATCAGCCCCAGCATTTT
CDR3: CASGALGQAYSNQPQHF

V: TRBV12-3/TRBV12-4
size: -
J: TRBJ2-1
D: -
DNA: TGTGCCAGCAGCCGGGACTTCTACAATGAGCAGTTCTTC
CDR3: CASSRDFYNEQFF